Listed here are 21 T cell receptor beta chains from one sample, sequenced in a study of cytomegalovirus exposure and HLA in healthy donors. Sequenced by immunoSEQ multiplex PCR; TCRdb stores in-frame clones only, minus some. There are a few hundred thousand clones in the sample; roughly 89% occur only once, and 0.65% to 0.85% lies in the top ten. The sequenced material came from PBMCs. The receptors originated from a woman between 18 and 30 years old in good health and CMV-seronegative.

The J gene is TRBJ1-4, the V gene TRBV7-3; D gene unclear. This CDR3 is built from 16 residues. V was shortened by 4 bases and J by 3 bases, with 15 bases between the two germline ends. Germline CDR1 reads SGHTA; CDR2 reads FQGTGA. The CDR3 sequence is CASSWQSPKSNEKLFF. CDR3 DNA sequence: TGTGCCAGCAGCTGGCAGTCGCCAAAATCTAATGAAAAACTGTTTTTT. Supplemented by reference TRBV7-3 and TRBJ1-4, the full variable domain reads GAGVSQTPSNKVTEKGKYVELRCDPISGHTALYWYRQSLGQGPEFLIYFQGTGAADDSGLPNDRFFAVRPEGSVSTLKIQRTERGDSAVYLCASSWQSPKSNEKLFFGSGTQLSVL.

V and J are TRBV2 and TRBJ2-3; TRBD2 matches 14 bases. The trim removed 4 bases at V and 6 bases at J, leaving 3 bases unmatched. Germline loops: CDR1 SNHLY, CDR2 FYNNEI. The CDR3 has 15 amino acids. The CDR3 DNA reads TGTGCCAGCAGTGGAGGGACTAGCGGGAGCGATACGCAGTATTTT. Translating gives CASSGGTSGSDTQYF.

The CDR3 here is CAWSAINNEQFF. Written as DNA, the CDR3 is TGTGCCTGGAGCGCTATTAACAATGAGCAGTTCTTC. The chain couples TRBV30 to TRBJ2-1; no reliable D call. The germline V gene encodes CDR1 GTSNPN and CDR2 SVGIG (reference sequence). Trimming left V 3 bases short and J 5 bases short, with 8 bases between. This CDR3 spans 12 amino acids.

V gene TRBV28 combines with J gene TRBJ1-5; D perhaps matches TRBD1 (6 bases). Germline CDR1 and CDR2: MDHEN and SYDVKM. The V end was cut by 2 bases, the J end by 0 bases, with 11 bases between. This CDR3 has 16 residues. CDR3 loop: CASSLGGAPSNQPQHF. The CDR3, as DNA: TGTGCCAGCAGTTTAGGGGGGGCCCCTAGCAATCAGCCCCAGCATTTT.

This sequence joins TRBV6-1 and TRBJ1-1, with D tentatively TRBD1 (6 bases). Germline V gives CDR1 MNHNS, CDR2 SASEGT. This CDR3 comprises 16 residues. V was trimmed by 4 bases and J by 1 base, leaving 16 bases between them. The DNA of the CDR3 is TGTGCCAGCAGTGGAACGGACAGATTCCGGAACACTGAAGCTTTCTTT. This encodes CASSGTDRFRNTEAFF.

This chain uses TRBV28 with TRBJ2-1, with 10 positions matching TRBD2. Unmatched junction bases numbered 10, after V lost 6 bases and J lost 8 bases. Germline-derived CDR1 and CDR2 are MDHEN and SYDVKM. The CDR3 is 15 residues long. The CDR3, as DNA: TGTGCCAGCAGGGAGGGTCTAGCGGGAGTGTATGAGCAGTTCTTC. This translates into CASREGLAGVYEQFF.

The gene calls are TRBV28 and TRBJ2-1; no definite D call. Germline assignment: CDR1 MDHEN and CDR2 SYDVKM. V lost 2 bases to trimming and J lost 8 bases, with 7 bases between them. The CDR3 is 12 residues long. CDR3 loop: CASSLTVYEQFF. CDR3 bases: TGTGCCAGCAGTTTAACAGTTTATGAGCAGTTCTTC. Drawing the rest from reference TRBV28 and TRBJ2-1, the complete variable domain is DVKVTQSSRYLVKRTGEKVFLECVQDMDHENMFWYRQDPGLGLRLIYFSYDVKMKEKGDIPEGYSVSREKKERFSLILESASTNQTSMYLCASSLTVYEQFFGPGTRLTVL.

The chain is built from TRBV28 and TRBJ2-7; the match to TRBD1 covers 7 bases. The CDR3 is made up of 12 amino acids. The trim removed 5 bases at V and 4 bases at J, leaving 2 bases unmatched. From germline, CDR1 is MDHEN and CDR2 SYDVKM. The CDR3: CASSQGVYEQYF. CDR3 in DNA: TGTGCCAGCAGTCAGGGGGTTTACGAGCAGTACTTC.

The chain joins TRBV29-1 to TRBJ1-1; the D is unclear. The CDR3 has 13 amino acids. Germline CDR1 SQVTM, CDR2 ANQGSEA. V was clipped by 4 bases and J by 1 base, with 10 bases between them. The CDR3 sequence is CSVVPRTNTEAFF. The CDR3 coding sequence is TGCAGCGTTGTACCCAGAACGAACACTGAAGCTTTCTTT.

This chain connects TRBV5-4 to TRBJ2-7; 7 bases line up with TRBD1. Germline V gene lookup returns CDR1 SGHNT and CDR2 YYREEE (reference sequence). The CDR3 extends over 12 amino acids. The trim removed 10 bases at V and 7 bases at J, leaving 11 bases unmatched. CDR3: CAATQGEGEQYF. CDR3 DNA: TGTGCCGCAACCCAGGGGGAAGGAGAGCAGTACTTC.

This clone has a handful of counts. The gene calls are TRBV10-2 and TRBJ2-1, with unresolved D. Germline V gene sequence: CDR1 WSHSY, CDR2 SAAADI. V was trimmed by 6 bases and J by 8 bases, leaving 11 bases between them. This CDR3 contains 12 residues. The CDR3 is CASRRSLDEQFF. For the CDR3, the DNA is TGCGCCAGCAGGAGGTCACTCGATGAGCAGTTCTTC.

The chain combines TRBV6-4 with TRBJ2-5; no firm D call. V was trimmed by 2 bases and J by 1 base, leaving 11 bases between them. Germline V CDR1 and CDR2: MRHNA, SNTAGT. This CDR3 region has 15 residues. CDR3 sequence reads: CASSDGGGSQETQYF. CDR3 bases: TGTGCCAGCAGTGACGGCGGCGGAAGCCAAGAGACCCAGTACTTC.

The rearrangement links TRBV7-8 to TRBJ2-1; a weak D match, TRBD2 (5 bases). Trimming shortened V by 1 base and J by 2 bases, and 6 bases separated the two germline ends. The germline CDR1 and CDR2 sequences are SGHVS and FQNEAQ. The CDR3 has 14 residues. The CDR3, as DNA: TGTGCCAGCAGCTTAGAGGAGGCCTACAATGAGCAGTTCTTC. It codes for CASSLEEAYNEQFF.

The genes are TRBV9 and TRBJ2-5; D is possibly TRBD1 (5 bases). There are 13 residues in the CDR3. The V and J ends lost 4 bases and 3 bases respectively, with 10 bases between them. The germline V gene encodes CDR1 SGDLS and CDR2 YYNGEE. In nucleotides, the CDR3 is TGTGCCAGCAGCCCAGGACAAGAAGAGACCCAGTACTTC. This codes for CASSPGQEETQYF.

This chain links TRBV6-5 with TRBJ1-5; D is unresolved. Germline V CDR1 and CDR2: MNHEY, SVGAGI. Between the trimmed V and J ends, which lost 0 bases and 3 bases, there was a span of 6 bases. The CDR3 consists of 14 residues. CDR3 DNA: TGTGCCAGCAGTTACTCGAGGATCAATCAGCCCCAGCATTTT. Its protein product is CASSYSRINQPQHF.

This clone has at least ten counts. The same CDR3 also results from other DNA sequences found in this sample. The chain's CDR3 is CASSQDGGIGNQPQHF. The CDR3 nucleotides read TGCGCCAGCAGCCAAGACGGGGGAATTGGCAATCAGCCCCAGCATTTT. This chain links TRBV4-1 with TRBJ1-5; the D gene is possibly TRBD1 (5 bases). V lost 0 bases, J lost 2 bases, and 11 bases lay in between. The length of the CDR3 is 16 residues. Germline V gives CDR1 MGHRA, CDR2 YSYEKL.

This chain connects TRBV19 to TRBJ1-2; 9 nucleotides match TRBD1. Germline lookup yields CDR1 LNHDA and CDR2 SQIVND (reference sequence). The CDR3 has 13 amino acids. Trimming at V came to 3 bases and at J to 9 bases, leaving 5 bases not matched to a gene. The DNA for the CDR3 is TGTGCCAGTAGTATGGTACAGGGGGCAAGCTACACCTTC. As protein: CASSMVQGASYTF.

The chain links TRBV5-1 to TRBJ1-4; D uncertain. The CDR3 contains 12 residues. Germline CDR1 SGHRS, CDR2 YFSETQ. V was shortened by 4 bases and J by 8 bases, with 9 bases between the two germline ends. CDR3 DNA sequence: TGCGCCAGCAGCCCCCCAAGCGAAAAACTGTTTTTT. This codes for CASSPPSEKLFF.

V gene TRBV28 combines with J gene TRBJ1-5; 9 bases agree with TRBD1. With V trimmed by 6 bases and J by 1 base, 4 bases remained unmatched. CDR3 length equals 15 residues. Germline V gene data show CDR1 as MDHEN and CDR2 as SYDVKM. The CDR3 DNA is TGTGCCAGCAGCGGGACAGGGCCGAGCAATCAGCCCCAGCATTTT. Its translation: CASSGTGPSNQPQHF.

The V gene is TRBV5-6, the J gene TRBJ1-2, with TRBD1 matching 7 bases. J gave up 1 base and V 5 bases, and 5 bases lay outside the gene matches. The CDR3 sequence is 14 residues long. Per the germline V gene, CDR1 is SGHDT and CDR2 is YYEEEE. CDR3 bases: TGTGCCAGCAGACTCCGGGACAGTAACTATGGCTACACCTTC. This gives the protein CASRLRDSNYGYTF.

This chain uses TRBV27 with TRBJ2-4; 7 nucleotides align to TRBD1. Germline V gene lookup returns CDR1 MNHEY and CDR2 SMNVEV (reference sequence). Losses at the gene ends were 11 bases for V and 5 bases for J; bases not matched to a gene: 15. This CDR3 has 15 amino acids. This CDR3 reads CAPRGSSVGQNIQYF. DNA for the CDR3: TGTGCCCCCAGGGGGAGTAGCGTGGGCCAAAACATTCAGTACTTC.